These 4 T cell receptor beta chains share one sample of origin, sequenced in a study of OX40 agonist ivuxolimab in advanced cancers. The data were produced by immunoSEQ multiplex PCR, yet TCRdb's version contains in-frame clones alone and is incomplete. The table lists tens of thousands of clones, 65% to 85% of them singletons. The specimen comprised CD4+ or CD8+ T cells sorted from blood, sampled in a trial of the OX40 agonist ivuxolimab. These receptor sequences come from an adult with an advanced solid tumor such as melanoma, head and neck, liver or kidney cancer.

This clone was counted once. The chain carries TRBV30 and TRBJ2-5; D call uncertain. The germline V gene encodes CDR1 GTSNPN and CDR2 SVGIG (reference sequence). The CDR3 contains 12 residues. V lost 4 bases to trimming and J lost 10 bases, with 16 bases between them. The CDR3 protein is CAWKPLWGSQYF. CDR3 in DNA: TGTGCCTGGAAACCATTGTGGGGAAGCCAGTACTTC.

The V and J genes are TRBV28 and TRBJ2-3, with 8 bases identical to TRBD2. The CDR3 runs 16 residues. The junction had 11 bases not matched to a gene; V was cut back by 4 bases and J by 5 bases. Germline values: CDR1 MDHEN, CDR2 SYDVKM. This chain's CDR3 is CASSSLGAGGLDTQYF. In DNA, the CDR3 is TGTGCCAGCAGTTCCCTCGGGGCGGGAGGTTTAGATACGCAGTATTTT.

V gene TRBV28 combines with J gene TRBJ1-3, with D possibly matching TRBD1 (5 bases). Germline CDR1 reads MDHEN; CDR2 reads SYDVKM. Trimming took off 6 bases at V and 0 bases at J, with 9 bases between the two ends. The CDR3 loop spans 14 amino acids. The CDR3 is CASRWGYSGNTIYF. The CDR3 DNA follows: TGTGCCAGCAGGTGGGGGTACTCTGGAAACACCATATATTTT.

This clone has just one count. The chain joins TRBV9 to TRBJ1-3; D is possibly TRBD1 (5 bases). This CDR3 region has 15 residues. The V end was cut by 0 bases, the J end by 0 bases, with 7 bases between. CDR1 SGDLS and CDR2 YYNGEE come from the germline V gene. The CDR3 DNA sequence: TGTGCCAGCAGCGTAGACGGGGGCTCTGGAAACACCATATATTTT. This sequence encodes CASSVDGGSGNTIYF. The variable domain in full, with the rest retrieved from reference TRBV9 and TRBJ1-3, is DSGVTQTPKHLITATGQRVTLRCSPRSGDLSVYWYQQSLDQGLQFLIQYYNGEERAKGNILERFSAQQFPDLHSELNLSSLELGDSALYFCASSVDGGSGNTIYFGEGSWLTVV.